This T cell receptor (beta chain) was sequenced for a study of cytomegalovirus exposure and HLA in healthy donors. Clones were sequenced by immunoSEQ multiplex PCR, and TCRdb holds only the in-frame ones, with some missing. The sample contains around 400,000 clones, roughly 90% of which appear only once. The CDR3 sequence is 11 residues long. Germline V lookup: CDR1 LNHDA, CDR2 SQIVND (reference sequence). The V gene lost 6 bases and the J gene lost 15 bases, with 15 bases spanning the gap. The TCR originated in a woman aged 18 to 35 in good health and CMV-seronegative. This chain joins TRBV19 and TRBJ2-1; a weak D match, TRBD2 (6 bases). Sequences were obtained from PBMCs. The CDR3 protein is CASRGGKAGFF. The DNA for the CDR3 is TGTGCCAGTAGAGGAGGGAAGGCGGGGTTCTTC.